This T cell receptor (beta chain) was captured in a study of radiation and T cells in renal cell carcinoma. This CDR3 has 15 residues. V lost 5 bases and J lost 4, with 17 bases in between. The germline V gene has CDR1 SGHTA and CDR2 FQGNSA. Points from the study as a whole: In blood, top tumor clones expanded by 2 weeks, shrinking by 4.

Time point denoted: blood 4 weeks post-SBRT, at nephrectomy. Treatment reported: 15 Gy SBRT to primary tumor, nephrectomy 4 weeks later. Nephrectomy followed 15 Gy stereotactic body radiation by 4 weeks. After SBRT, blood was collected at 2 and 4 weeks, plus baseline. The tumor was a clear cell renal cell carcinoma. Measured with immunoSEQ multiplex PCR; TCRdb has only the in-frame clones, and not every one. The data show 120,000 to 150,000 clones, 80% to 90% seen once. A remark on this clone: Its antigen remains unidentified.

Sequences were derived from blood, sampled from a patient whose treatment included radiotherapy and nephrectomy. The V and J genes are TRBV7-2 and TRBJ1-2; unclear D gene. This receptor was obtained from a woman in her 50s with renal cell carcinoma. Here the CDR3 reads CASSPPYVASYGYTF. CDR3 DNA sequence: TGTGCCAGCAGCCCTCCTTATGTAGCTTCCTATGGCTACACCTTC.